Presented here are 9 T cell receptor beta chains from one specimen sequenced in a study of cytomegalovirus exposure and HLA in healthy donors. PCR amplification relied on 60 Vbeta primers (plus 13 Jbeta primers). Produced via immunoSEQ multiplex PCR; TCRdb's table is partial and in-frame only. The sample records a few hundred thousand clones, around 89% being singletons. Sequenced: PBMCs. The receptors stem from a woman between 18 and 29 years old in good health and CMV-seronegative.

As concerns this clone: The junction and the germline gene differ at one end; a read error may be behind it. This rearrangement joins TRBV7-9 to TRBJ1-2; TRBD1 might be the D (6 bases). Germline CDR1 is SEHNR and CDR2 is FQNEAQ (reference sequence). CDR3 size: 17 residues. The CDR3 DNA reads TGTTCCAGCAGCCCCCCGGGGACATCCCTGGGATTCTATGGCTACACCTTC. Encoded protein: CSSSPPGTSLGFYGYTF.

This CDR3 reads CATNFGQGGEKLFF. CDR3 sequence (DNA): TGTGCCACCAACTTCGGACAGGGAGGAGAAAAACTGTTTTTT. This sequence joins TRBV15 and TRBJ1-4; the match to TRBD1 covers 8 bases. The CDR3 is 14 amino acids. Germline assignment: CDR1 LNHNV and CDR2 YYDKDF (reference sequence). V lost 7 bases to trimming and J lost 8 bases; unmatched junction nucleotides: 9. The full variable domain, completed using reference TRBV15 and TRBJ1-4, is DAMVIQNPRYQVTQFGKPVTLSCSQTLNHNVMYWYQQKSSQAPKLLFHYYDKDFNNEADTPDNFQSRRPNTSFCFLDIRSPGLGDTAMYLCATNFGQGGEKLFFGSGTQLSVL.

This chain links TRBV7-2 with TRBJ2-6; D is perhaps TRBD2 (6 bases). In germline, CDR1 is SGHTA, CDR2 FQGNSA. Trimming pared 5 bases from V and 1 base from J, leaving 12 bases between. The CDR3 runs to 16 residues. The CDR3 here is CASSPHGGSGANVLTF. The CDR3 nucleotides are TGTGCCAGCAGCCCTCACGGAGGGTCTGGGGCCAACGTCCTGACTTTC.

This clone was seen once. This chain joins TRBV14 and TRBJ2-3; TRBD2 might be the D (6 bases). Trimming shortened V by 4 bases and J by 0 bases, and 14 bases separated the two germline ends. Per the germline V gene, CDR1 is SGHDN and CDR2 is FVKESK. CDR3 length: 16 amino acids. CDR3 in amino acids: CASSLPKGLSTDTQYF. DNA for the CDR3: TGTGCCAGCAGCCTTCCAAAGGGACTCAGCACAGATACGCAGTATTTT.

The rearrangement joins TRBV28 to TRBJ1-1; D unresolved. V was pared by 7 bases and J by 10 bases, with 16 bases between. The CDR3 covers 12 residues. Germline assignment: CDR1 MDHEN and CDR2 SYDVKM. The CDR3 reads CASTVPGGRAFF. The CDR3 region has the DNA TGTGCCAGCACCGTTCCGGGTGGGAGAGCTTTCTTT.

The V gene is TRBV4-2, the J gene TRBJ1-1; TRBD1 is a possible D gene (5 bases). CDR3 length: 15 residues. Germline lookup yields CDR1 LGHNA and CDR2 YNFKEQ. The V gene lost 4 bases and the J gene lost 4 bases, with 16 bases spanning the gap. The CDR3: CASSPFSGQGTEAFF. As DNA, the CDR3 is TGTGCCAGCAGCCCGTTCTCTGGGCAGGGCACTGAAGCTTTCTTT.

This clone was detected only a few times. J is TRBJ2-3 and V is TRBV27, with TRBD1 matching 8 bases. The V gene's germline CDR1 is MNHEY and CDR2 SMNVEV (reference sequence). This CDR3 contains 15 residues. Unmatched junction bases numbered 5, after V lost 5 bases and J lost 1 base. The CDR3 loop is CASSTEGQGTDTQYF. In DNA form, the CDR3 reads TGTGCCAGCAGTACCGAGGGACAGGGCACAGATACGCAGTATTTT.

This chain links TRBV6-5 with TRBJ1-1, with 8 positions matching TRBD1. The CDR3 spans 15 residues. The germline V gene encodes CDR1 MNHEY and CDR2 SVGAGI. The ends lost 7 bases at V and 2 bases at J; junction bases unmatched: 9. CDR3 residues: CASKRTGLTNTEAFF. CDR3 nucleotides: TGTGCCAGCAAGAGGACAGGGTTGACCAACACTGAAGCTTTCTTT.

Turning to this clone: This same CDR3 is encoded by further DNA sequences in the sample. The chain combines TRBV5-4 with TRBJ2-7; 7 nucleotides match TRBD1. Germline V gives CDR1 SGHNT, CDR2 YYREEE (reference sequence). The ends lost 0 bases at V and 6 bases at J; junction bases unmatched: 3. CDR3 length: 13 residues. The CDR3 DNA reads TGTGCCAGCAGCTTGGACAGGGGTGGCGAGCAGTACTTC. Its protein product is CASSLDRGGEQYF.